The entry that follows covers one T cell receptor beta chain sequence. Its target is unknown. Amplified TCR beta CDR3 regions came from RNA transcripts. With the HTBI primer set, the TCR CDR3 went through a first round of RT-PCR. TCRdb re-called the multiplex PCR reads through MiXCR, storing one row per CDR3 protein. The data contain some 460,000 distinct CDR3 sequences, roughly 14% of them singletons. This specimen belongs to a study of T cells in Graves' hyperthyroidism and ophthalmopathy. Study at large: At the time of initial diagnosis and before any treatment, peripheral blood was collected.

The CDR3 has 16 amino acids. Trimming cost V 1 base and J 5 bases; bases outside gene matches: 3. CDR1 and CDR2 from the germline V gene are MGHRA and YSYEKL. Study observations and caveats: Separating ophthalmopathy from stable hyperthyroidism was achieved by a 13 V-J model. Prediction of ophthalmopathy progression came a median approximately 6.6 months pre-onset.

The PBMCs were taken from 10 ml of fresh peripheral blood. The chain uses TRBV4-1 and TRBJ2-5; 14 bases match TRBD2. The sequenced sample consisted of blood. The origin of this receptor is a young woman with Graves' hyperthyroidism. CDR3 protein: CASSQGLAGGLETQYF. The CDR3 region has the DNA TGCGCCAGCAGCCAAGGACTAGCGGGGGGGCTGGAGACCCAGTACTTC.